A single T cell receptor (beta chain) is shown here with its context. The target antigen is unknown. TCRdb keeps only in-frame clones here, not all; method: immunoSEQ multiplex PCR. The table includes 120,000 to 150,000 clones, approximately 90% detected once. This entry belongs to a study of T cell responses to AZD1222 COVID-19 vaccine. The CDR3 totals 15 residues. Germline V gene data show CDR1 as SGDLS and CDR2 as YYNGEE. V was cut by 0 bases and J by 0 bases, with 8 bases left in between. Study-wide points: A mostly white British donor set with more females was recruited, and clonal diversity was possibly underestimated.

This chain links TRBV9 with TRBJ2-3, with a weak D call TRBD2 (6 bases). The receptor's source is an adult in good health. Sequencing was performed on peripheral blood, taken on day 0 of AZD1222 vaccination. CDR3: CASSVDGRSTDTQYF. For the CDR3, the DNA is TGTGCCAGCAGCGTAGACGGGAGAAGCACAGATACGCAGTATTTT.